The 13 T cell receptor beta chains reported below all come from one sample, sequenced in a study of OX40 agonist ivuxolimab in advanced cancers. This table comes from immunoSEQ multiplex PCR, and its TCRdb copy is limited to in-frame clones, with some not included. The table lists tens of thousands of clones, 80% to 95% of them singletons. The material was CD4+ or CD8+ T cells sorted from blood, obtained in a trial of the OX40 agonist ivuxolimab. Receptor source: an adult with an advanced solid tumor such as melanoma, head and neck, liver or kidney cancer.

This clone was seen just once. The chain uses TRBV27 and TRBJ2-5; D is possibly TRBD1 (6 bases). V lost 3 bases to trimming and J lost 5 bases, with 10 bases between them. The CDR3 is made up of 13 amino acids. Per germline, CDR1 MNHEY and CDR2 SMNVEV (reference sequence). CDR3: CASSFLGGETQYF. The DNA for the CDR3 is TGTGCCAGCAGTTTTCTTGGGGGCGAGACCCAGTACTTC.

The V gene is TRBV5-4, the J gene TRBJ2-1, with TRBD2 matching 8 bases. The CDR3 has 12 residues. V gave up 0 bases and J gave up 12 bases; unmatched junction bases: 2. The germline V gene has CDR1 SGHNT and CDR2 YYREEE (reference sequence). The CDR3 here is CASSLDTSGQFF. The CDR3 coding sequence is TGTGCCAGCAGCTTGGATACTAGCGGGCAGTTCTTC.

The V gene is TRBV2, the J gene TRBJ2-7, with D perhaps TRBD2 (5 bases). The V and J ends lost 0 bases and 0 bases respectively, with 12 bases between them. This CDR3 contains 16 residues. Germline CDR1 SNHLY, CDR2 FYNNEI. CDR3: CASSEAPGVLSYEQYF. The CDR3 region has the DNA TGTGCCAGCAGTGAAGCGCCCGGGGTCCTCTCCTACGAGCAGTACTTC.

The chain uses TRBV5-1 and TRBJ2-3; unclear D gene. V was trimmed by 6 bases and J by 1 base, leaving 6 bases between them. Germline assignment: CDR1 SGHRS and CDR2 YFSETQ. The CDR3 contains 12 residues. CDR3 nucleotide sequence: TGCGCCAGCAAGCCTGGCACAGATACGCAGTATTTT. It codes for CASKPGTDTQYF.

The V gene is TRBV29-1, the J gene TRBJ1-5; the match to TRBD1 covers 7 bases. This CDR3 region has 13 residues. With V trimmed by 6 bases and J by 2 bases, 4 bases remained unmatched. The germline V gene encodes CDR1 SQVTM and CDR2 ANQGSEA. The DNA for the CDR3 is TGCAGCGTGAGCGGACAGGGCAATCAGCCCCAGCATTTT. Translation: CSVSGQGNQPQHF.

The gene calls are TRBV19 and TRBJ2-5; D possibly matches TRBD1 or TRBD2 (5 bases each). The CDR3 is made up of 16 amino acids. Germline V gene lookup returns CDR1 LNHDA and CDR2 SQIVND (reference sequence). Trimming left V 5 bases short and J 4 bases short, with 20 bases between. As DNA, the CDR3 is TGTGCCAGTAGTTCCCCGTCTAGCCAAGGGGTAGAGACCCAGTACTTC. This sequence encodes CASSSPSSQGVETQYF.

This clone was seen more than once but under ten times. Other DNA variants within this sample encode the same CDR3. The chain links TRBV2 to TRBJ1-1; 8 nucleotides line up with TRBD1. The CDR3 extends over 13 amino acids. V lost 6 bases to trimming and J lost 1 base; unmatched junction nucleotides: 1. Germline CDR1 reads SNHLY; CDR2 reads FYNNEI. In DNA form, the CDR3 reads TGTGCCAGCAGCGGACAGGGGAACACTGAAGCTTTCTTT. It codes for CASSGQGNTEAFF.

The rearrangement joins TRBV25-1 to TRBJ2-1, with 11 bases matching TRBD2. The V and J ends lost 2 bases and 4 bases, in that order; junction bases with no gene match: 4. Germline-derived CDR1 and CDR2 are MGHDK and SYGVNS. The CDR3 covers 16 residues. CDR3 nucleotide sequence: TGTGCCAGCAGTGAACGTGGACTAGCGGGTTACAATGAGCAGTTCTTC. Protein sequence: CASSERGLAGYNEQFF.

This clone was found once. The chain couples TRBV27 to TRBJ2-1; no reliable D call. Germline lookup yields CDR1 MNHEY and CDR2 SMNVEV (reference sequence). The CDR3 spans 15 residues. Trimming stripped 1 base from V and 6 bases from J, with 13 bases between. DNA for the CDR3: TGTGCCAGCAGTTTATGGTCCGGACGGCCCAATGAGCAGTTCTTC. It specifies CASSLWSGRPNEQFF.

The rearrangement links TRBV25-1 to TRBJ1-2; D is ambiguous. Trimming took off 7 bases at V and 5 bases at J, with 14 bases between the two ends. This CDR3 has 13 residues. From germline, CDR1 is MGHDK and CDR2 SYGVNS. The DNA for the CDR3 is TGTGCCAGCAAGGGCATGAGTGGGTATGGCTACACCTTC. This sequence encodes CASKGMSGYGYTF.

J is TRBJ2-6 and V is TRBV18; the D gene is possibly TRBD1 (5 bases). CDR1 is KGHSH and CDR2 is LQKENI in the germline V gene. V lost 2 bases and J lost 3, with 8 bases in between. CDR3 length: 15 amino acids. CDR3 protein: CASSPDRGGANVLTF. The CDR3 bases are TGTGCCAGCTCACCAGACAGAGGTGGGGCCAACGTCCTGACTTTC.

This clone was detected only once. J is TRBJ2-3 and V is TRBV18; unclear D gene. With 1 base removed from V and 0 bases from J, the gap between germline ends came to 14 bases. The CDR3 is 17 amino acids. Germline CDR1 is KGHSH and CDR2 is LQKENI. CDR3 bases: TGTGCCAGCTCACCACTGAATAGCCGTACAAGCACAGATACGCAGTATTTT. Its translation: CASSPLNSRTSTDTQYF.

The chain employs TRBV30 and TRBJ2-2; 9 bases agree with TRBD2. The CDR3 totals 15 residues. CDR1 and CDR2 (germline): GTSNPN, SVGIG (reference sequence). The V gene end was trimmed by 2 bases and the J gene end by 5 bases; junction bases not matched to a gene: 6. CDR3 residues: CAWSSAGGPTGELFF. The DNA for the CDR3 is TGTGCCTGGAGTTCGGCGGGAGGGCCAACCGGGGAGCTGTTTTTT. The entire variable domain, with the rest obtained from reference TRBV30 and TRBJ2-2, is as follows: SQTIHQWPATLVQPVGSPLSLECTVEGTSNPNLYWYRQAAGRGLQLLFYSVGIGQISSEVPQNLSASRPQDRQFILSSKKLLLSDSGFYLCAWSSAGGPTGELFFGEGSRLTVL.